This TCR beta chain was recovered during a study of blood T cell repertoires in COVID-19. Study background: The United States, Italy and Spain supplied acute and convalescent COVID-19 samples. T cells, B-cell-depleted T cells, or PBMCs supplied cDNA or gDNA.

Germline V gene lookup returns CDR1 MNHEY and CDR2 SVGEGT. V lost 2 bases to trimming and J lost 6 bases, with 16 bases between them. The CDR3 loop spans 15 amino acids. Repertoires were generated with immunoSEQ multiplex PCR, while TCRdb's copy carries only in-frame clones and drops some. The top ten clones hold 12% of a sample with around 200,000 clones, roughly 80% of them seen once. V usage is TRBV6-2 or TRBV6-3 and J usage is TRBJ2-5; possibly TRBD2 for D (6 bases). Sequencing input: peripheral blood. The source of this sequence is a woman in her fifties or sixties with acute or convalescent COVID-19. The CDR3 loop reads CASSYGGVYRKTQYF. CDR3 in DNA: TGTGCCAGCAGTTACGGCGGGGTGTATCGAAAGACCCAGTACTTC.